These 30 T cell receptor beta chains were sequenced from one sample in a study of shared clonotypes between healthy human individuals. The table came from immunoSEQ multiplex PCR; TCRdb's copy has only in-frame clones and leaves some out. Of about 520,000 clones in the sample, roughly 80% were seen once. The sample taken for sequencing was PBMCs. Every receptor here comes from a woman in her thirties or forties in good health. Some clones in this sample may be carry-over from other donors' samples.

The rearrangement uses TRBV11-2 and TRBJ2-1; D is possibly TRBD2 (6 bases). The CDR3 sequence is 12 residues long. Germline CDR1 reads SGHAT; CDR2 reads FQNNGV. Between the trimmed V and J ends, which lost 5 bases and 10 bases, there was a span of 12 bases. CDR3 amino acids: CASSKLAGEQFF. DNA of the CDR3: TGTGCCAGCAGCAAACTAGCCGGCGAGCAGTTCTTC.

Details on this clone: A far larger clone is just one base off, so this is likely a read error. This same CDR3 is encoded by further DNA sequences in the sample. The chain employs TRBV7-8 and TRBJ1-3; D ambiguous. This CDR3 comprises 15 residues. Germline CDR1 SGHVS, CDR2 FQNEAQ. V dropped 1 base and J dropped 1 base, with 8 bases sitting between them. DNA for the CDR3: TGTGCCAGCAGCTTAGGGGTCCAATCTGGAAACACCATATATTTT. Its protein is CASSLGVQSGNTIYF.

The V and J genes are TRBV11-2 and TRBJ2-5; D uncertain. Per the germline V gene, CDR1 is SGHAT and CDR2 is FQNNGV. V was cut by 5 bases and J by 5 bases, with 12 bases left in between. The CDR3 has 13 amino acids. The CDR3 protein is CASSPQGVETQYF. DNA for the CDR3: TGTGCCAGCAGCCCCCAAGGCGTGGAGACCCAGTACTTC. The complete variable domain, with remaining parts taken from reference TRBV11-2 and TRBJ2-5, reads EAGVAQSPRYKIIEKRQSVAFWCNPISGHATLYWYQQILGQGPKLLIQFQNNGVVDDSQLPKDRFSAERLKGVDSTLKIQPAKLEDSAVYLCASSPQGVETQYFGPGTRLLVL.

This rearrangement joins TRBV19 to TRBJ2-1; 7 bases map to TRBD2. Germline V CDR1 and CDR2: LNHDA, SQIVND (reference sequence). V lost 6 bases, J lost 9 bases, and 8 bases stayed unmatched. There are 13 residues in the CDR3. CDR3 sequence (DNA): TGTGCCAGTAGACCGGTAGCGGGTTTTGAGCAGTTCTTC. This translates into CASRPVAGFEQFF.

The chain couples TRBV4-2 to TRBJ2-1, with 10 bases identical to TRBD2. V lost 0 bases and J lost 3; bases outside the gene matches: 5. The CDR3 extends over 17 amino acids. Looked up from germline, CDR1 is LGHNA and CDR2 is YNFKEQ. The CDR3 DNA sequence: TGTGCCAGCAGCCAAGAAGGAGCGGGAGGGTTCTACAATGAGCAGTTCTTC. Its translation: CASSQEGAGGFYNEQFF.

This clone was counted at least ten times. The V and J genes are TRBV27 and TRBJ2-3, with D possibly matching TRBD2 (6 bases). The CDR3 has 15 amino acids. CDR1 and CDR2 from the germline V gene are MNHEY and SMNVEV (reference sequence). The germline V and J ends were trimmed by 2 bases and 2 bases, with 11 bases remaining between them. CDR3 nucleotides: TGTGCCAGCAGTTTAGTTAGCGGCACCACAGATACGCAGTATTTT. Translated, it gives CASSLVSGTTDTQYF.

This clone appeared a single time. The gene calls are TRBV5-1 and TRBJ2-4; D is unclear. V was cut by 4 bases and J by 0 bases, with 23 bases left in between. Germline CDR1 SGHRS, CDR2 YFSETQ. The CDR3 is made up of 19 amino acids. Here the CDR3 reads CASSPGVRNLHLAKNIQYF. CDR3 bases: TGCGCCAGCAGCCCGGGCGTGAGGAACTTACACTTAGCCAAAAACATTCAGTACTTC.

This clone appeared a few times. J is TRBJ1-6 and V is TRBV5-1; TRBD1 matches at 10 bases. There are 14 residues in the CDR3. After removal of 4 bases from V and 10 bases from J, the junction contained 5 bases not matched to a gene. In germline, CDR1 is SGHRS, CDR2 YFSETQ. This chain's CDR3 is CASSDGTGESPLHF. CDR3 in DNA: TGCGCCAGCAGCGACGGGACAGGGGAGTCACCCCTCCACTTT. Together with reference TRBV5-1 and TRBJ1-6, the CDR3 gives the full variable domain: KAGVTQTPRYLIKTRGQQVTLSCSPISGHRSVSWYQQTPGQGLQFLFEYFSETQRNKGNFPGRFSGRQFSNSRSEMNVSTLELGDSALYLCASSDGTGESPLHFGNGTRLTVT.

Regarding this clone: A far larger clone is one base from this, pointing to a likely read error. Other DNA sequences in the same sample also yield this CDR3. This rearrangement joins TRBV5-1 to TRBJ1-1, with TRBD1 matching over 8 bases. Germline V gene sequence: CDR1 SGHRS, CDR2 YFSETQ. This CDR3 region has 14 residues. CDR3 residues: CASTPTGANTEAFF. CDR3 nucleotides: TGCGCCAGCACCCCGACAGGGGCGAACACTGAAGCGTTCTTT.

The chain is built from TRBV19 and TRBJ1-1, with 12 bases lining up with TRBD1. The germline V gene encodes CDR1 LNHDA and CDR2 SQIVND (reference sequence). CDR3 length: 15 amino acids. V was clipped by 6 bases and J by 5 bases; unmatched bases: 7. The CDR3 reads CASRGTGGGKTEAFF. In DNA form, the CDR3 reads TGTGCCAGTAGGGGGACAGGGGGCGGTAAGACTGAAGCTTTCTTT.

This clone was recorded only once. This chain joins TRBV7-2 and TRBJ1-2, with D perhaps TRBD1 (5 bases). This CDR3 region has 14 residues. Germline assignment: CDR1 SGHTA and CDR2 FQGNSA. V lost 5 bases, J lost 2 bases, and 12 bases lay in between. CDR3 coding DNA: TGTGCCAGCAGCCTCGGGACCGGGAACTATGGCTACACCTTC. Amino acid sequence: CASSLGTGNYGYTF. Using reference TRBV7-2 and TRBJ1-2 for the parts outside the CDR3, the full variable domain is GAGVSQSPSNKVTEKGKDVELRCDPISGHTALYWYRQSLGQGLEFLIYFQGNSAPDKSGLPSDRFSAERTGGSVSTLTIQRTQQEDSAVYLCASSLGTGNYGYTFGSGTRLTVV.

Remarks on this clone: With only one base between it and a far larger clone, this is likely a read error. This sample also contains other DNA sequences that code for the same CDR3. The chain links TRBV29-1 to TRBJ2-7; D is unresolved. CDR1 is SQVTM, CDR2 ANQGSEA, per germline. V was trimmed by 5 bases and J by 1 base, leaving 15 bases between them. This CDR3 has 14 amino acids. The CDR3 sequence is CSVRSVQKSYEQYF. CDR3 nucleotides: TGCAGCGTTAGATCGGTTCAGAAATCCTACGAGCAGTACTTC.

The rearrangement uses TRBV20-1 and TRBJ1-1; no clear D. The ends were cut back, 8 bases at V and 1 base at J, with 8 bases in the middle. The CDR3 sequence is 11 residues long. Germline loops: CDR1 DFQATT, CDR2 SNEGSKA (reference sequence). As DNA, the CDR3 is TGCAGTTCCTGGCGGAACACTGAAGCTTTCTTT. Its protein product is CSSWRNTEAFF.

This clone appeared once. Here the CDR3 reads CASSPPEAGAGELFF. In DNA form, the CDR3 reads TGTGCCAGCAGTCCCCCAGAGGCGGGAGCCGGGGAGCTGTTTTTT. This chain joins TRBV6-5 and TRBJ2-2; TRBD2 matches 7 bases. Trimming removed 5 bases from V and 6 bases from J; junction bases left unmatched: 9. Germline loops: CDR1 MNHEY, CDR2 SVGAGI. CDR3 length equals 15 residues.

The chain combines TRBV7-3 with TRBJ2-3, with TRBD1 identical over 9 bases. CDR3 length: 15 amino acids. CDR1 and CDR2 from the germline V gene are SGHTA and FQGTGA. With 2 bases clipped from V and 5 bases from J, the junction kept 5 bases outside the gene matches. The CDR3 DNA reads TGTGCCAGCAGCTTACGGGACAGGGAAAGAGATACGCAGTATTTT. Its translation is CASSLRDRERDTQYF.

The rearrangement uses TRBV28 and TRBJ2-2; perhaps TRBD2 as D (6 bases). The V and J ends lost 0 bases and 5 bases respectively, with 16 bases between them. Germline values: CDR1 MDHEN, CDR2 SYDVKM. The CDR3 covers 17 residues. As DNA, the CDR3 is TGTGCCAGCAGTTTATGGGGGAGCGGGCGGGCGACCGGGGAGCTGTTTTTT. Protein sequence: CASSLWGSGRATGELFF.

As to this clone: Other nucleotide sequences in the sample specify the same CDR3. This chain uses TRBV7-8 with TRBJ2-1; D uncertain. The ends were cut back, 2 bases at V and 0 bases at J, with 5 bases in the middle. Germline values: CDR1 SGHVS, CDR2 FQNEAQ. The CDR3 spans 14 residues. The CDR3 DNA reads TGTGCCAGCAGCTTACGGGTCTCCTACAATGAGCAGTTCTTC. Translated: CASSLRVSYNEQFF.

The rearrangement joins TRBV28 to TRBJ1-1; 9 bases are a match to TRBD1. This CDR3 spans 20 amino acids. The junction had 19 bases not matched to a gene; V was cut back by 2 bases and J by 3 bases. CDR1 is MDHEN, CDR2 SYDVKM, per germline. For the CDR3, the DNA is TGTGCCAGCAGTTTACCCGACAGGGGGGTCCCTATTTTGATGTACACTGAAGCTTTCTTT. It codes for CASSLPDRGVPILMYTEAFF.

The genes are TRBV6-1 and TRBJ2-1; D not resolved. This CDR3 spans 12 amino acids. Germline lookup yields CDR1 MNHNS and CDR2 SASEGT. Trimming removed 3 bases at V and 7 bases at J, with 7 bases between. CDR3 DNA sequence: TGTGCCAGCAGTGAGGCTAGGAATGAGCAGTTCTTC. Protein: CASSEARNEQFF.

The chain employs TRBV25-1 and TRBJ1-4, with 7 bases aligning to TRBD1. Germline V gene lookup returns CDR1 MGHDK and CDR2 SYGVNS. The CDR3 totals 14 residues. V dropped 7 bases and J dropped 7; count of bases not matched to a gene: 9. CDR3 nucleotides: TGTGCCAGCAATCCACAGGGGAACAGTGAAAAACTGTTTTTT. Its protein product is CASNPQGNSEKLFF. The full variable domain, with the rest looked up from reference TRBV25-1 and TRBJ1-4, is EADIYQTPRYLVIGTGKKITLECSQTMGHDKMYWYQQDPGMELHLIHYSYGVNSTEKGDLSSESTVSRIRTEHFPLTLESARPSHTSQYLCASNPQGNSEKLFFGSGTQLSVL.

The V and J genes are TRBV10-2 and TRBJ1-5, with D perhaps matching TRBD1 (5 bases). V dropped 7 bases and J dropped 1 base, with 14 bases sitting between them. CDR1 and CDR2 (germline): WSHSY, SAAADI. The CDR3 runs 15 residues. The chain's CDR3 is CASISTDFSNQPQHF. In DNA, the CDR3 is TGCGCCAGCATATCGACAGACTTCAGCAATCAGCCCCAGCATTTT.

This chain links TRBV6-5 with TRBJ2-7; the match to TRBD2 covers 10 bases. The V gene end was trimmed by 3 bases and the J gene end by 0 bases; junction bases not matched to a gene: 2. Germline CDR1 MNHEY, CDR2 SVGAGI. CDR3 length: 15 amino acids. The CDR3 sequence is CASSYLAGASYEQYF. CDR3 nucleotides: TGTGCCAGCAGTTATCTAGCGGGAGCCTCCTACGAGCAGTACTTC.

With regard to this clone: A far larger clone is only one base removed, so a read error is likely. The V and J genes are TRBV29-1 and TRBJ2-2; 10 bases line up with TRBD2. J lost 7 bases, V lost 4 bases, and 12 bases had no gene match. CDR1 and CDR2 (germline): SQVTM, ANQGSEA. The CDR3 covers 16 residues. The DNA of the CDR3 is TGCAGCGTTGTAGGTGGTCTAGCGGGAGCTAGCGGGGAGCTGTTTTTT. This sequence encodes CSVVGGLAGASGELFF.

This chain joins TRBV7-9 and TRBJ2-5; D is possibly TRBD2 (5 bases). The germline V gene encodes CDR1 SEHNR and CDR2 FQNEAQ (reference sequence). V lost 4 bases and J 5 bases, leaving 14 bases between the germline ends. CDR3 length equals 14 residues. The CDR3 DNA follows: TGTGCCAGCAGCTCCCTCGTCGGGGTGGAGACCCAGTACTTC. It yields the protein CASSSLVGVETQYF.

The V call is TRBV19, the J call TRBJ2-3; the match to TRBD2 covers 7 bases. CDR3 length equals 14 residues. Germline V gene data show CDR1 as LNHDA and CDR2 as SQIVND (reference sequence). Trimming at V came to 7 bases and at J to 7 bases, leaving 11 bases not matched to a gene. The CDR3, as DNA: TGTGCCAGTACCGAGGGAGGGCTCGACTATACGCAGTATTTT. Protein sequence: CASTEGGLDYTQYF.

The chain recombines TRBV2 with TRBJ2-3, with a weak D call TRBD2 (6 bases). Deletions cut 6 bases from V and 4 bases from J, with 11 bases between. The V gene's germline CDR1 is SNHLY and CDR2 FYNNEI. This CDR3 is built from 13 residues. CDR3 region: CASSYERADTQYF. CDR3 bases: TGTGCCAGCAGCTACGAGCGGGCAGATACGCAGTATTTT.

This sequence joins TRBV10-3 and TRBJ1-1; no clear D. Germline V gene sequence: CDR1 ENHRY, CDR2 SYGVKD. The germline V and J ends were trimmed by 0 bases and 0 bases, with 8 bases remaining between them. The CDR3 runs 15 residues. CDR3 protein: CAISESGAMNTEAFF. The CDR3, as DNA: TGTGCCATCAGTGAGTCGGGAGCTATGAACACTGAAGCTTTCTTT.

This clone occurred once. The CDR3 nucleotides are TGTGCCAGCAGGGATCAGGACAGGCCGCTAGAAGCTTTCTTT. Encoded protein: CASRDQDRPLEAFF. The chain carries TRBV2 and TRBJ1-1, with 7 bases fitting TRBD1. After removal of 6 bases from V and 8 bases from J, the junction contained 12 bases not matched to a gene. This CDR3 is 14 amino acids long. The germline V gene has CDR1 SNHLY and CDR2 FYNNEI.

The genes are TRBV27 and TRBJ2-1; TRBD2 aligns across 7 bases. There are 17 residues in the CDR3. Looked up from germline, CDR1 is MNHEY and CDR2 is SMNVEV (reference sequence). Germline trimming cut 5 bases from V and 3 bases from J; bases unmatched to any gene: 13. CDR3 DNA sequence: TGTGCCAGCAGTCCCGTCTCGGCGGCTAGCGGCTACAATGAGCAGTTCTTC. Translating it yields CASSPVSAASGYNEQFF.

This clone appeared a single time. DNA for the CDR3: TGTGCCAGTCGGGTCGCAGGGGGGCCCTACGAGCAGTACTTC. This gives the protein CASRVAGGPYEQYF. The rearrangement uses TRBV19 and TRBJ2-7; weak D call: TRBD1 (7 bases). The V gene lost 8 bases and the J gene lost 2 bases, with 16 bases spanning the gap. Germline CDR1 is LNHDA and CDR2 is SQIVND (reference sequence). The CDR3 covers 14 residues.